The present T cell receptor beta chain was sequenced within a study of blood T cell repertoires in COVID-19. This clone has a single count. Germline values: CDR1 MNHEY, CDR2 SVGEGT. The CDR3 is 13 amino acids. V lost 5 bases, J lost 0 bases, and 7 bases lay in between. TCRdb's copy holds only in-frame clones and misses some; the assay was immunoSEQ multiplex PCR. Of tens of thousands of clones listed, approximately 78% are singletons. Specimen: peripheral blood. This TCR was sampled from a human donor in a cohort sampled during active COVID-19. This chain connects TRBV6-2 or TRBV6-3 to TRBJ1-2; D uncertain. The CDR3 nucleotides read TGTGCCAGCAGTCTTCGAGCTAACTATGGCTACACCTTC. Translation: CASSLRANYGYTF.